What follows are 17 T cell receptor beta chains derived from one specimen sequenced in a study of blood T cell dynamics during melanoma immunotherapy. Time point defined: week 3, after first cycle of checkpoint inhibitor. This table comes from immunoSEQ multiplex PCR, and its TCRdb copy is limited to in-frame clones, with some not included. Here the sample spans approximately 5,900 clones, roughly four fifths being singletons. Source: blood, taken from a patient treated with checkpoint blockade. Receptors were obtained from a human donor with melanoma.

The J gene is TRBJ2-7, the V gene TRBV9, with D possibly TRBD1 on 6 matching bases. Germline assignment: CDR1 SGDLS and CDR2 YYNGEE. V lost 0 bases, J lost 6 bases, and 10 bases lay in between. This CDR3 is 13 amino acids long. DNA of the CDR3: TGTGCCAGCAGCGTAGAGGGGGTAAGCGAGCAGTACTTC. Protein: CASSVEGVSEQYF.

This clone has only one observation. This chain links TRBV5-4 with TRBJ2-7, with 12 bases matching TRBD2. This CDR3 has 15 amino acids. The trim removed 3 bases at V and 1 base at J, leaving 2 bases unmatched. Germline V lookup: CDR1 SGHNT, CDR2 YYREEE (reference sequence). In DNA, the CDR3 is TGTGCCAGCAGCTCAGGACTAGCGGGGTCCTACGAGCAGTACTTC. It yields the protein CASSSGLAGSYEQYF. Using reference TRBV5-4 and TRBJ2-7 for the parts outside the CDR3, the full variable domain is ETGVTQSPTHLIKTRGQQVTLRCSSQSGHNTVSWYQQALGQGPQFIFQYYREEENGRGNFPPRFSGLQFPNYSSELNVNALELDDSALYLCASSSGLAGSYEQYFGPGTRLTVT.

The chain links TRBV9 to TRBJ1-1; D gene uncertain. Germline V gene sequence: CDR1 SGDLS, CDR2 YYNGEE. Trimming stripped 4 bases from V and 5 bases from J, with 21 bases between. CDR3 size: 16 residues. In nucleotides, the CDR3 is TGTGCCAGCAGCAATCCCTCTCATTTGGGGAGGACTGAAGCTTTCTTT. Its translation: CASSNPSHLGRTEAFF.

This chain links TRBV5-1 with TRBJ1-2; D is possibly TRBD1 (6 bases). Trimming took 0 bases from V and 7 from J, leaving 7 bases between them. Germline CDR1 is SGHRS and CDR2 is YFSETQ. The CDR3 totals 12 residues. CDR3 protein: CASSLDRVGYTF. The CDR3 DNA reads TGCGCCAGCAGCTTGGACAGGGTTGGCTACACCTTC.

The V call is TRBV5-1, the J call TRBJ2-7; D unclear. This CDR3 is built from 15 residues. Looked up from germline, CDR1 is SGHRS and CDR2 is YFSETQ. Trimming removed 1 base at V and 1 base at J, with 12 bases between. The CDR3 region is CASSLLPGISYEQYF. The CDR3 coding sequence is TGCGCCAGCAGCTTGCTCCCCGGCATTTCCTACGAGCAGTACTTC.

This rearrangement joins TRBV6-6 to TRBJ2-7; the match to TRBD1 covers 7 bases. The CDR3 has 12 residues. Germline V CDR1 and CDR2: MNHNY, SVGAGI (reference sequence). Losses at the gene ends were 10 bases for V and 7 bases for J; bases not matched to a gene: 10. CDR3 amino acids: CATERGQGEQYF. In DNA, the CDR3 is TGTGCCACCGAGAGGGGGCAGGGTGAGCAGTACTTC.

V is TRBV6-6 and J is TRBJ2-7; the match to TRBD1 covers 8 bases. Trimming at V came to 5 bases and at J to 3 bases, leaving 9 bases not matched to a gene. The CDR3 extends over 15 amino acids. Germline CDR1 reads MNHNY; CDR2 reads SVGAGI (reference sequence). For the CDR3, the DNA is TGTGCCAGCAGTCCCCCGGGCAGGGGGCTCTACGAGCAGTACTTC. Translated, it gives CASSPPGRGLYEQYF.

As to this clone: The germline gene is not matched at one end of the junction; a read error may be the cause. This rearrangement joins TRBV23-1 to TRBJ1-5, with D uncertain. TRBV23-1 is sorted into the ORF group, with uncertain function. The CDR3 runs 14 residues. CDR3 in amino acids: CANSHHLRDQPQHF. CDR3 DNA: TGCGCCAACAGTCACCATCTCCGGGATCAGCCCCAGCATTTT.

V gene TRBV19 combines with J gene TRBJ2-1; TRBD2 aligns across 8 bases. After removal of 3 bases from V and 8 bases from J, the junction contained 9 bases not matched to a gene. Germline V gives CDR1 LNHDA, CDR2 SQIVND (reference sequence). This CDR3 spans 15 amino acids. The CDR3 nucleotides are TGTGCCAGTAGTATGAGACGGGGGGGCCGAGATGAGCAGTTCTTC. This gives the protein CASSMRRGGRDEQFF.

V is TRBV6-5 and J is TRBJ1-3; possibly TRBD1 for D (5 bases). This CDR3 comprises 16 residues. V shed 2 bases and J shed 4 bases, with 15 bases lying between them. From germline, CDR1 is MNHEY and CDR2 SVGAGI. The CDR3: CASSYLSGFEGNTIYF. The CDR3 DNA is TGTGCCAGCAGTTACCTATCAGGGTTCGAAGGAAACACCATATATTTT.

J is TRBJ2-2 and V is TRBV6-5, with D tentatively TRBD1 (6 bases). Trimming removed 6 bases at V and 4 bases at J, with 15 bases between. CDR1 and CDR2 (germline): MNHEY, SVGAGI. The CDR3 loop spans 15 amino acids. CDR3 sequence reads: CASSQPGHRTGELFF. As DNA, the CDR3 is TGTGCCAGCAGCCAACCGGGACACCGCACCGGGGAGCTGTTTTTT.

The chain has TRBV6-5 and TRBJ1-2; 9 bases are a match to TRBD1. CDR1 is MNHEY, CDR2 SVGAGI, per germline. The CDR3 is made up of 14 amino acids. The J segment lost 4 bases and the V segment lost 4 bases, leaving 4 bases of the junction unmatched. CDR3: CASSWGQGLYGYTF. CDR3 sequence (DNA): TGTGCCAGCAGTTGGGGACAGGGACTCTATGGCTACACCTTC.

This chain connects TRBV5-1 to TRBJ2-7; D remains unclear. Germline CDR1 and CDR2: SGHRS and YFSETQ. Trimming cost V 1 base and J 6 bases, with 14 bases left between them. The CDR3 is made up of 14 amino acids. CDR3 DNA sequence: TGCGCCAGCAGCTTGCATTTAGGGTCTCCCGAGCAGTACTTC. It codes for CASSLHLGSPEQYF.

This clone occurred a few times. The CDR3 region has the DNA TGTGCCAGCAGTTTGTTCGGGACGGCTTTCTTT. Residues: CASSLFGTAFF. V usage is TRBV28 and J usage is TRBJ1-1; D is perhaps TRBD1 (5 bases). Germline values: CDR1 MDHEN, CDR2 SYDVKM. Deletions cut 3 bases from V and 11 bases from J, with 10 bases between. The CDR3 sequence is 11 residues long.

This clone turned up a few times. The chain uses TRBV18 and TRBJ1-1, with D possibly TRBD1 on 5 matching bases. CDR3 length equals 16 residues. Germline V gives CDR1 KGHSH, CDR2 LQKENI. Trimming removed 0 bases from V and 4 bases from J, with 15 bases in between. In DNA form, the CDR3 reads TGTGCCAGCTCACCACCGATCGGTGGCCAGGGCACTGAAGCTTTCTTT. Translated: CASSPPIGGQGTEAFF.

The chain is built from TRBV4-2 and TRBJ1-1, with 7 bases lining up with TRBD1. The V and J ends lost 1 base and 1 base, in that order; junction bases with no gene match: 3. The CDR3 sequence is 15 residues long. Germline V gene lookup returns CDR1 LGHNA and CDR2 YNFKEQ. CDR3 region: CASSQVRQGNTEAFF. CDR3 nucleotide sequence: TGTGCCAGCAGCCAAGTTCGACAGGGGAACACTGAAGCTTTCTTT.

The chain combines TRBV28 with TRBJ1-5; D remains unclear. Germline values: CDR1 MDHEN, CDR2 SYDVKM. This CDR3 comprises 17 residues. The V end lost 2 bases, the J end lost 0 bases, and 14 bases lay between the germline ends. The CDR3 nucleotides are TGTGCCAGCAGTTTAATAGGCGGGCGGCTTAGCAATCAGCCCCAGCATTTT. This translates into CASSLIGGRLSNQPQHF.